This TCR beta chain was identified during a study of cytotoxic CD8 clonotypes in ibrutinib-treated CLL. Study outcomes and limitations: Baseline values of clonality outstripped age-matched healthy donors and followed circulating CD8+ T-cell counts.

Germline V gives CDR1 SNHLY, CDR2 FYNNEI. The CDR3 extends over 13 amino acids. The V end was cut by 3 bases, the J end by 1 base, with 6 bases between. Clones were read by immunoSEQ multiplex PCR, and TCRdb kept only the in-frame ones, dropping some. This table has tens of thousands of clones, 69% appearing once. This clone has only a few counts. The antigen is unknown. This sequence originates from a human donor with chronic lymphocytic leukemia. V is TRBV2 and J is TRBJ1-2; D perhaps matches TRBD1 (5 bases). Source: PBMCs, taken after 12 months of ibrutinib treatment. CDR3 region: CASSDQGNYGYTF. The CDR3 DNA reads TGTGCCAGCAGTGATCAGGGTAACTATGGCTACACCTTC.